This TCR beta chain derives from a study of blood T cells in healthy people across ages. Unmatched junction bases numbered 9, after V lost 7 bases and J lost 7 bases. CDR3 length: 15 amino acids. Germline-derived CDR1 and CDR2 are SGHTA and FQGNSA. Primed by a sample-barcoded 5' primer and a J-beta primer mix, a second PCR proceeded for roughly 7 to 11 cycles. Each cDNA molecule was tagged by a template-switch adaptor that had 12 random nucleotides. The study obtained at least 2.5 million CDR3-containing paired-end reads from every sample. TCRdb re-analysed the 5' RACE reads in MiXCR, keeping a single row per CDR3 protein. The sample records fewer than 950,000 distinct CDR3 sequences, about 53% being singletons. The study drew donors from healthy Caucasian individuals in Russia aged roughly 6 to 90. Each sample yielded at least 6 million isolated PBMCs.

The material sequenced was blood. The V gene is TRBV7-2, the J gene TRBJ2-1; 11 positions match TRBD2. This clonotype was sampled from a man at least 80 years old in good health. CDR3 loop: CASTATSGSGNEQFF. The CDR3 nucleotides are TGTGCCAGCACCGCTACTAGCGGGAGCGGGAATGAGCAGTTCTTC.